Below are 26 T cell receptor beta chains sequenced from a single sample in a study of early T cells in non-severe SARS-CoV-2 infection. TCRdb independently ran MiXCR on the 5' RACE reads; one entry per CDR3 protein. The data contain 50,000 to 70,000 distinct CDR3 sequences, approximately 12% of them singletons. Sequencing was done on a sample of whole blood. The receptors shown here come from an adult who was a healthcare worker with PCR-confirmed SARS-CoV-2 infection or an uninfected control (not recorded which).

In DNA form, the CDR3 reads TGTGCCAGCAGCAGGGTCCAAGAGACCCAGTACTTC. Its translation: CASSRVQETQYF. The rearrangement links TRBV6-1 to TRBJ2-5; tentatively, D is TRBD1 (5 bases). The CDR3 has 12 residues. Germline values: CDR1 MNHNS, CDR2 SASEGT. The V end was cut by 6 bases, the J end by 1 base, with 6 bases between.

In this sample, this clonotype turned up many times. This chain connects TRBV6-1 to TRBJ2-5, with a tentative D call TRBD2 (6 bases). V lost 1 base and J lost 5, with 14 bases in between. The length of the CDR3 is 15 residues. Germline CDR1 is MNHNS and CDR2 is SASEGT. CDR3: CASSEVPGVVETQYF. The DNA of the CDR3 is TGTGCCAGCAGTGAAGTTCCGGGGGTGGTCGAGACCCAGTACTTC.

This clonotype was picked up many times. J is TRBJ2-6 and V is TRBV12-3 or TRBV12-4; possibly TRBD1 for D (6 bases). Between the trimmed V and J ends, which lost 6 bases and 2 bases, there was a span of 8 bases. This CDR3 is 14 amino acids long. Here the CDR3 DNA reads TGTGCCAGCAGCAGGACAGCTGGGGCCAACGTCCTGACTTTC. Encoded protein: CASSRTAGANVLTF.

This clonotype was detected a few times. The chain recombines TRBV5-1 with TRBJ1-1, with a weak D call TRBD1 (5 bases). Trimming took 4 bases from V and 5 from J, leaving 9 bases between them. In germline, CDR1 is SGHRS, CDR2 YFSETQ. CDR3 length: 12 residues. The CDR3 reads CASSHGQTEAFF. In DNA, the CDR3 is TGCGCCAGCAGCCACGGACAAACTGAAGCTTTCTTT.

This clonotype was detected ten times or more. The chain carries TRBV11-3 and TRBJ2-1; unclear D gene. Between the trimmed V and J ends, which lost 5 bases and 6 bases, there was a span of 14 bases. The germline V gene encodes CDR1 SGHNT and CDR2 YENEEA. The length of the CDR3 is 14 residues. The CDR3 nucleotides read TGTGCCAGCAGCGGTAGCCCAATCGCCAATGAGCAGTTCTTC. Protein product: CASSGSPIANEQFF.

This clonotype has just a few counts. The chain employs TRBV29-1 and TRBJ2-5; D is possibly TRBD2 (5 bases). The CDR3 runs to 14 residues. Germline CDR1 reads SQVTM; CDR2 reads ANQGSEA. Trimming left V 7 bases short and J 11 bases short, with 26 bases between. The CDR3 DNA is TGCAGCGCAATCCCCTCATCTGGCGTGGACTCTCAGTACTTC. Its translation is CSAIPSSGVDSQYF. Supplemented by reference TRBV29-1 and TRBJ2-5, the full variable domain reads SAVISQKPSRDICQRGTSLTIQCQVDSQVTMMFWYRQQPGQSLTLIATANQGSEATYESGFVIDKFPISRPNLTFSTLTVSNMSPEDSSIYLCSAIPSSGVDSQYFGPGTRLLVL.

The table lists this clonotype with a few counts. The chain couples TRBV29-1 to TRBJ2-2; D is uncertain. The CDR3 loop spans 12 amino acids. V shed 4 bases and J shed 3 bases, with 6 bases lying between them. Per germline, CDR1 SQVTM and CDR2 ANQGSEA. DNA for the CDR3: TGCAGCGTTGTATCTTACACCGGGGAGCTGTTTTTT. As protein: CSVVSYTGELFF.

CDR3 in amino acids: CASSLGRTQYF. CDR3 in DNA: TGTGCCAGCAGTCTCGGAAGGACCCAGTACTTC. This chain connects TRBV28 to TRBJ2-5; no firm D call. This CDR3 spans 11 amino acids. The germline gives CDR1 MDHEN, CDR2 SYDVKM. Deletions cut 5 bases from V and 7 bases from J, with 8 bases between.

The table lists this clonotype with many counts. V is TRBV7-3 and J is TRBJ1-1; D ambiguous. Germline V gene data show CDR1 as SGHTA and CDR2 as FQGTGA. This CDR3 is 13 amino acids long. V was trimmed by 3 bases and J by 1 base, leaving 6 bases between them. CDR3 in amino acids: CASSFSENTEAFF. The CDR3 DNA follows: TGTGCCAGCAGCTTTTCGGAGAACACTGAAGCTTTCTTT.

The CDR3: CSARGVLATEQYF. The CDR3 bases are TGCAGTGCAAGGGGGGTCCTCGCCACCGAGCAGTACTTC. This chain joins TRBV20-1 and TRBJ2-7; D might be TRBD1 or TRBD2, each matching 6 bases. Between the trimmed V and J ends, which lost 6 bases and 6 bases, there was a span of 18 bases. The CDR3 runs 13 residues. Germline assignment: CDR1 DFQATT and CDR2 SNEGSKA (reference sequence).

This clonotype was observed a few times. The V and J genes are TRBV7-2 and TRBJ1-2, with D possibly TRBD1 on 6 matching bases. CDR3 size: 13 residues. Trimming pared 5 bases from V and 4 bases from J, leaving 11 bases between. Germline V gene data show CDR1 as SGHTA and CDR2 as FQGNSA. CDR3 residues: CASSRQGIYGYTF. The CDR3, as DNA: TGTGCCAGCAGCCGTCAGGGGATCTATGGCTACACCTTC.

This clonotype appeared a few times. V usage is TRBV4-2 and J usage is TRBJ2-1; TRBD2 agrees at 9 bases. The germline V gene has CDR1 LGHNA and CDR2 YNFKEQ. The CDR3 contains 16 residues. The V and J ends lost 3 bases and 4 bases, in that order; junction bases with no gene match: 7. This CDR3 is CASSHHSGSTYNEQFF. The DNA of the CDR3 is TGTGCCAGCAGCCATCATAGCGGGAGCACTTACAATGAGCAGTTCTTC.

This clonotype was counted between two and nine times. J is TRBJ2-1 and V is TRBV9, with 7 bases aligning to TRBD2. With V trimmed by 6 bases and J by 8 bases, 23 bases remained unmatched. The CDR3 has 18 amino acids. CDR1 and CDR2 from the germline V gene are SGDLS and YYNGEE. The CDR3 here is CASNPPEDCAGVGDEQFF. CDR3 coding DNA: TGTGCCAGCAACCCCCCGGAAGATTGTGCGGGAGTAGGTGATGAGCAGTTCTTC.

The chain is built from TRBV4-3 and TRBJ2-7; D is unclear. This CDR3 is 14 amino acids long. Looked up from germline, CDR1 is LGHNA and CDR2 is YSLEER. Trimming stripped 0 bases from V and 4 bases from J, with 10 bases between. CDR3 DNA sequence: TGCGCCAGCAGCCAAGATTCTGGGCCGTACGAGCAGTACTTC. Protein product: CASSQDSGPYEQYF.

The chain links TRBV7-9 to TRBJ1-3; 7 positions match TRBD1. Germline-derived CDR1 and CDR2 are SEHNR and FQNEAQ (reference sequence). This CDR3 contains 15 residues. With V trimmed by 7 bases and J by 4 bases, 10 bases remained unmatched. The CDR3 spells CASTNGGGAGNTIYF. The DNA for the CDR3 is TGTGCCAGCACCAATGGAGGGGGCGCCGGAAACACCATATATTTT.

This clonotype was recorded at least ten times. The chain combines TRBV18 with TRBJ1-1; D is unresolved. Germline assignment: CDR1 KGHSH and CDR2 LQKENI. This CDR3 comprises 14 residues. The V gene lost 6 bases and the J gene lost 5 bases, with 16 bases spanning the gap. CDR3 coding DNA: TGTGCCAGCTCCTCCGACCGGGGAAGGACTGAAGCTTTCTTT. Its protein product is CASSSDRGRTEAFF.

This clonotype occurred many times. This chain joins TRBV7-2 and TRBJ2-2; the D is unclear. The V end lost 3 bases, the J end lost 10 bases, and 18 bases lay between the germline ends. Germline CDR1 reads SGHTA; CDR2 reads FQGNSA. CDR3 length: 15 residues. CDR3 in amino acids: CASSFWTIPAEELFF. The CDR3 region has the DNA TGTGCCAGCAGCTTTTGGACCATCCCCGCGGAGGAGCTGTTTTTT.

This clonotype was counted ten times or more. The chain is built from TRBV18 and TRBJ2-3; 7 bases agree with TRBD1. Germline loops: CDR1 KGHSH, CDR2 LQKENI. V shed 6 bases, J shed 1 base, and the junction held 13 bases outside the gene matches. This CDR3 is built from 17 residues. CDR3 protein: CASSRALAGGGTDTQYF. The DNA of the CDR3 is TGTGCCAGCTCCCGGGCCCTGGCAGGGGGAGGCACAGATACGCAGTATTTT.

The sample holds many counts of this clonotype. This sequence joins TRBV20-1 and TRBJ2-1; maybe TRBD1 (5 bases). Germline assignment: CDR1 DFQATT and CDR2 SNEGSKA (reference sequence). Trimming left V 6 bases short and J 8 bases short, with 20 bases between. The CDR3 sequence is 14 residues long. In DNA form, the CDR3 reads TGCAGTGCCCTAACGTTCCTTAGGGGCGATGAGCAGTTCTTC. Translating gives CSALTFLRGDEQFF.

This clonotype showed up just a few times. The genes are TRBV5-6 and TRBJ2-7; 8 bases align to TRBD1. The germline V gene has CDR1 SGHDT and CDR2 YYEEEE. The CDR3 spans 14 residues. J was trimmed by 4 bases and V by 4 bases; bases with no gene match: 7. This chain's CDR3 is CASSDPGGLYEQYF. The CDR3, as DNA: TGTGCCAGCAGCGATCCAGGGGGCCTTTACGAGCAGTACTTC.

This clonotype was detected only a few times. The chain uses TRBV6-2 or TRBV6-3 and TRBJ2-1; TRBD2 matches 7 bases. CDR1 and CDR2 from the germline V gene are MNHEY and SVGEGT. Trimming removed 7 bases from V and 5 bases from J; junction bases left unmatched: 14. The CDR3 sequence is 16 residues long. The CDR3 DNA reads as TGTGCCAGCAAGGGTCTATTCGGGACTACCAACAATGAGCAGTTCTTC. Translating gives CASKGLFGTTNNEQFF.

There are a few counts of this clonotype. The chain joins TRBV11-2 to TRBJ1-4; TRBD1 is a possible D gene (5 bases). Germline CDR1 and CDR2: SGHAT and FQNNGV. CDR3 length: 14 residues. V lost 4 bases, J lost 4 bases, and 10 bases lay in between. CDR3 amino acids: CASSSIDSNEKLFF. CDR3 sequence (DNA): TGTGCCAGCAGCTCGATAGACAGTAATGAAAAACTGTTTTTT.

The CDR3 protein is CASSSLISSETHYGYTF. Written as DNA, the CDR3 is TGTGCCAGCAGCTCCTTGATCTCTTCGGAAACCCACTATGGCTACACCTTC. This sequence joins TRBV5-6 and TRBJ1-2; D remains ambiguous. The germline CDR1 and CDR2 sequences are SGHDT and YYEEEE. The CDR3 loop spans 17 amino acids. The V gene lost 3 bases and the J gene lost 3 bases, with 21 bases spanning the gap.

This clonotype was recorded at least ten times. This sequence joins TRBV5-6 and TRBJ1-1, with 9 positions matching TRBD1. The CDR3 loop spans 16 amino acids. Germline V lookup: CDR1 SGHDT, CDR2 YYEEEE. Trimming took 1 base from V and 0 from J; bases not matched to a gene: 4. The DNA of the CDR3 is TGTGCCAGCAGCTTGCCGGGACAGGGAATGAACACTGAAGCTTTCTTT. As protein: CASSLPGQGMNTEAFF.

This clonotype turned up a few times. The chain employs TRBV7-8 and TRBJ1-2; D is possibly TRBD1 (5 bases). There are 14 residues in the CDR3. V lost 5 bases to trimming and J lost 4 bases, with 14 bases between them. CDR1 is SGHVS, CDR2 FQNEAQ, per germline. CDR3 nucleotides: TGTGCCAGCAGCCGAAGAGACAGTTCCTATGGCTACACCTTC. Its translation: CASSRRDSSYGYTF.

The genes are TRBV7-2 and TRBJ2-4; D is uncertain. The V end was cut by 2 bases, the J end by 5 bases, with 10 bases between. The germline V gene has CDR1 SGHTA and CDR2 FQGNSA. The CDR3 consists of 14 residues. CDR3 bases: TGTGCCAGCAGCTTATTGGCTAGAGAAAACATTCAGTACTTC. This encodes CASSLLARENIQYF.